This T cell receptor beta chain appears in the sequencing data of a study of siplizumab effects on memory and regulatory T cells (dated 2019 in TCRdb). Broadly, across the study: The effect of the anti-CD2 antibody siplizumab on alloreactive T-cell subsets was examined in allogeneic mixed lymphocyte reactions constructed from human PBMCs. What the authors observed across the whole study: Sequences below about 10^-5 frequency were poorly captured, so only a minor fraction of alloreactive clones could be mapped to unstimulated subsets. For roughly 75-97% of proliferating CD4+ or CD8+ clones, no naive or memory phenotype could be assigned. Unstimulated naive T cells appeared to be more diverse than memory T cells, and naive cells seemed to make a substantial contribution to the alloresponse. In reactions with siplizumab, an average of approximately 70% of mappable alloreactive CD4+ clones were Treg-derived, compared with 25% to 30% in control reactions. The cumulative frequency of alloreactive sequences that could be traced back to unstimulated CD4+ memory T cells was significantly reduced by siplizumab. Whether proliferating Tregs from siplizumab cultures were suppressive was not functionally confirmed.

Sorted unstimulated T cells and proliferating T cells recovered from mixed lymphocyte reactions were subjected to TCRbeta CDR3 sequencing. Fresh whole blood from nine to eleven HLA-typed healthy donors served as the source for isolating PBMCs. To map where alloreactive clones came from, CD4+ non-regulatory T cells in the unstimulated state were FACS-sorted. Points on this clone: The antigen it binds to is not known. Base qualities are not recorded, but no much larger clone differs from it by a single base.

The junction shows trimming of 1 base on V and 4 bases on J, plus 7 bases between the germline ends. The CDR3 runs 13 amino acids, cysteine and phenylalanine included. Only the CDR3 part of the read is kept: 39 bases, read in frame from the first base. Per the germline V gene, LGHNA is the CDR1 and YSLEER is the CDR2. Library prep was done by the immunoSEQ multiplex PCR assay. Each sample had 90,000 to 100,000 TCR templates assayed by the deep sequencing platform. Genomic DNA extracted from sorted T cells was the material used for TCRbeta CDR3 sequencing. The published analysis was carried out like this. The R programming language was used for clonal analysis of TCRbeta CDR3 data. Unstimulated samples were compared with post-reaction CFSE-low samples to define alloreactive CD4+ and CD8+ clones. By matching sequences to the repertoires of sorted unstimulated Treg and non-Treg cells, each alloreactive CD4+ clone was assigned a regulatory or non-regulatory origin. TCRdb's version of the immuneACCESS table is confined to in-frame rearrangements and falls short of the full clone set. An unresolved V gene accounts for under half of the shortfall where checked; the remainder is of unknown origin. That table supplies the V and J calls and clone size; D and trimming were determined from the DNA. The sample contains tens of thousands of clones, 94% of them found a single time. The top ten clonotypes cover around 0.33% of the sample.

Sequences were obtained from non-Treg CD4+ T cells sorted from blood. The label giving this sample's cell subset or site can be read as: FACS-sorted unstimulated CD4+ non-regulatory T cells. The sequence links TRBV4-3 to TRBJ1-2, with the D segment identity uncertain. The clonotype comes from a human donor in good health. The DNA reads TGCGCCAGCAGCCAAGCCTCTGGCTATGGCTACACCTTC. This gives the protein CASSQASGYGYTF.